This TCR beta chain was captured in a study of CD8+CD57+ T cells in acquired aplastic anemia. Overall study context: The average for DNA from sorted CD4+ and CD8+ cells was 3 to 3.5 ug. Study-level findings and limits: Patients and controls had in common twenty-nine CD8+ CDR3 sequences. In CD8+ cells, Simpson's diversity showed no significant difference between patients and controls.

This CDR3 is built from 15 residues. Per the germline V gene, CDR1 is SGHTA and CDR2 is FQGNSA. V was cut by 3 bases and J by 1 base, with 9 bases left in between. TCR beta VDJ combinations and CDR3 sequences were profiled from genomic DNA. One entry per CDR3 protein results from TCRdb running MiXCR on the reads. Here the sample spans roughly 150,000 distinct CDR3 sequences, approximately 40% being singletons. Details on this clonotype: Antigen specificity is unknown.

The TCR was taken from a human donor in good health. The chain links TRBV7-2 to TRBJ2-2; D ambiguous. Sequencing was done on a sample of sorted CD4+, CD8+, or CD8+CD57+ T cells (not recorded which) from PBMCs. The CDR3 nucleotides read TGTGCCAGCAGCTTTTCCGGCAGGAACACCGGGGAGCTGTTTTTT. Protein product: CASSFSGRNTGELFF.